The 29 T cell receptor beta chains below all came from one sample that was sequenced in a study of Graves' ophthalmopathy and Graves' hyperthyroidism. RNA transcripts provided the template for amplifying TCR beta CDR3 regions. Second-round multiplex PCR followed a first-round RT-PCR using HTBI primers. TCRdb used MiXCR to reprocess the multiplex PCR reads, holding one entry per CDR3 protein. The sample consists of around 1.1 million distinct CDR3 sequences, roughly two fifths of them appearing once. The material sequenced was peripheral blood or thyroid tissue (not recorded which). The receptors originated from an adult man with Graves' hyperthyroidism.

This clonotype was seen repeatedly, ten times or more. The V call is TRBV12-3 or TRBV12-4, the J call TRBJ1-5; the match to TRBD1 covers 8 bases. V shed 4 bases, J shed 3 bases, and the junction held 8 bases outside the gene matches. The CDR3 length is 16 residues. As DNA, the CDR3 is TGTGCCAGCAGTTCTCGAACAGGGGGTCCCAATCAGCCCCAGCATTTT. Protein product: CASSSRTGGPNQPQHF.

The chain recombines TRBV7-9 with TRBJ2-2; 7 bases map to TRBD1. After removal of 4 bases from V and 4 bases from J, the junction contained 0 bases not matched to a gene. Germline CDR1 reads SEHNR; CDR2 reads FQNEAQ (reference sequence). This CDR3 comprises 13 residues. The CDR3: CASSWDSTGELFF. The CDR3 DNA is TGTGCCAGCAGCTGGGACAGCACCGGGGAGCTGTTTTTT.

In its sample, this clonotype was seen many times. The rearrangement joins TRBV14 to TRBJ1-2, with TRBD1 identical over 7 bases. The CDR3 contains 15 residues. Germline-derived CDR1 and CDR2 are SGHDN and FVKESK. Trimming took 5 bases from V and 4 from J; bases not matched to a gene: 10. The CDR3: CASSLTDRASYGYTF. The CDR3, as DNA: TGTGCCAGCAGCTTGACCGACAGGGCCTCCTATGGCTACACCTTC.

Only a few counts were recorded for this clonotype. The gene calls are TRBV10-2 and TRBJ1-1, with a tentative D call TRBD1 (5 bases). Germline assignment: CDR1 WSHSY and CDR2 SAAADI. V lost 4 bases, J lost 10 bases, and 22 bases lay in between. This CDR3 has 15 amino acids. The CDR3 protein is CASSGPTAPTSGAFF. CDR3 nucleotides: TGCGCCAGCAGTGGACCGACAGCCCCTACGTCGGGAGCTTTCTTT.

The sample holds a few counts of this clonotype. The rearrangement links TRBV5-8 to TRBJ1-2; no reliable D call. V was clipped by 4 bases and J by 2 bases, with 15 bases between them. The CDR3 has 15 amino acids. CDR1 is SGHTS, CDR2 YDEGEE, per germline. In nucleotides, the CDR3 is TGTGCCAGCAGCCCCGCCTTGACCCTAAACTATGGCTACACCTTC. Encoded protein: CASSPALTLNYGYTF. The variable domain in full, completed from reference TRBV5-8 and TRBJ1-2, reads EAGVTQSPTHLIKTRGQQATLRCSPISGHTSVYWYQQALGLGLQFLLWYDEGEERNRGNFPPRFSGRQFPNYSSELNVNALELEDSALYLCASSPALTLNYGYTFGSGTRLTVV.

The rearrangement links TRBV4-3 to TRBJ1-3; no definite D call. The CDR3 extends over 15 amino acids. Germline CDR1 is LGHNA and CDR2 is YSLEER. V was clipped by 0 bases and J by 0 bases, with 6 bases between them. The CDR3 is CASSQDGNSGNTIYF. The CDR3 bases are TGCGCCAGCAGCCAAGACGGGAACTCTGGAAACACCATATATTTT.

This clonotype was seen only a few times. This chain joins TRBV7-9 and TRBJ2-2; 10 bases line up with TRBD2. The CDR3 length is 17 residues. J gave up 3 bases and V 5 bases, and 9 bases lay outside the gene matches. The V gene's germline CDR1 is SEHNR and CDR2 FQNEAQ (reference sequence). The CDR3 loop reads CASSLWEGTSDTGELFF. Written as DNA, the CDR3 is TGTGCCAGCAGCCTCTGGGAGGGGACTAGCGACACCGGGGAGCTGTTTTTT.

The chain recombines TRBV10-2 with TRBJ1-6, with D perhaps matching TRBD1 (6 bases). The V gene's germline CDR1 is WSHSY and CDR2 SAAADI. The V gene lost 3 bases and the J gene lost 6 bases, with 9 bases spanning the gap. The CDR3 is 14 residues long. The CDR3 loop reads CASSEGGFNSPLHF. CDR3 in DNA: TGCGCCAGCAGTGAAGGGGGGTTTAATTCACCCCTCCACTTT.

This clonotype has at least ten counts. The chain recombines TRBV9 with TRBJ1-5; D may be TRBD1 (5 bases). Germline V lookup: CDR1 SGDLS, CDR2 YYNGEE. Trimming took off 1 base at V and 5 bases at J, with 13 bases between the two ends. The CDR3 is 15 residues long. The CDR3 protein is CASSVSDSKHQPQHF. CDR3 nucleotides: TGTGCCAGCAGCGTAAGCGACAGCAAGCATCAGCCCCAGCATTTT.

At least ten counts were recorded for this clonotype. The chain's CDR3 is CASSPGSNTEAFF. CDR3 nucleotides: TGTGCCAGCAGCCCAGGATCGAACACTGAAGCTTTCTTT. The V and J genes are TRBV5-6 and TRBJ1-1; D gene unclear. V was pared by 4 bases and J by 1 base, with 8 bases between. In germline, CDR1 is SGHDT, CDR2 YYEEEE. The CDR3 loop spans 13 amino acids.

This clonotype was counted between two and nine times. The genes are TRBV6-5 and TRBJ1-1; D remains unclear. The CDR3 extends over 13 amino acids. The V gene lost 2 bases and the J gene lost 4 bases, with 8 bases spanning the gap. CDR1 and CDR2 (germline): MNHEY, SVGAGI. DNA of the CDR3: TGTGCCAGCAGTTACGCTCAGACCACTGAAGCTTTCTTT. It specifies CASSYAQTTEAFF.

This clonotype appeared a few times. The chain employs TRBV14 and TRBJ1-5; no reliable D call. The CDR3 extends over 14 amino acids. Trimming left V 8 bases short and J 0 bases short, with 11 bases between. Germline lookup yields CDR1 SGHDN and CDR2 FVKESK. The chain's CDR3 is CASSPSISNQPQHF. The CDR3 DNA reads TGTGCCAGCTCACCAAGCATTAGCAATCAGCCCCAGCATTTT.

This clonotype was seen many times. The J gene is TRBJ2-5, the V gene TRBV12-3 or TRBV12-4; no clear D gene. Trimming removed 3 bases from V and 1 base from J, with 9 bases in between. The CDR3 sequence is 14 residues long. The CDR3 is CASSFLRAQETQYF. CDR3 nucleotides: TGTGCCAGCAGTTTCTTGCGTGCCCAAGAGACCCAGTACTTC.

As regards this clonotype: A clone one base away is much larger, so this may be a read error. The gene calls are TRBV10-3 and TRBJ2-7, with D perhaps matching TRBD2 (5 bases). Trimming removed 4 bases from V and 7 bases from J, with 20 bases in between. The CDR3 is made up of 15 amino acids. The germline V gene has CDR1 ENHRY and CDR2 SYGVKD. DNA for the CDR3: TGTGCCATCAGTGGGTCGGGGTCAGCGCCGGAGGAGCAGTACTTC. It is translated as CAISGSGSAPEEQYF.

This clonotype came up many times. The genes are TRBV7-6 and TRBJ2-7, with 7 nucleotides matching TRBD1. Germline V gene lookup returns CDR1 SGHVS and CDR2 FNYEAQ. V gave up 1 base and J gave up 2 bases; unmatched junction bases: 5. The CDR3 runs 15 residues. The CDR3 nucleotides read TGTGCCAGCAGCTTAGAAGGGGGCCGCGCCTACGAGCAGTACTTC. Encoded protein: CASSLEGGRAYEQYF.

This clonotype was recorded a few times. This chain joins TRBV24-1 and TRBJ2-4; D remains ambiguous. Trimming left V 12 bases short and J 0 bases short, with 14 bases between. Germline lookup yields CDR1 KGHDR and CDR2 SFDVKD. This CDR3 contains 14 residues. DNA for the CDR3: TGTGCCGCTTCGAGTTCGCTAGCCAAAAACATTCAGTACTTC. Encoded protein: CAASSSLAKNIQYF.

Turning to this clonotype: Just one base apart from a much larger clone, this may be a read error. CDR3 residues: CASRDDSRNQPRHF. The CDR3 DNA reads TGTGCCAGCAGGGACGACAGCCGCAATCAGCCCCGGCATTTT. The V gene is TRBV2, the J gene TRBJ1-5; D might be TRBD1 (5 bases). The CDR3 extends over 14 amino acids. Germline V gene lookup returns CDR1 SNHLY and CDR2 FYNNEI.

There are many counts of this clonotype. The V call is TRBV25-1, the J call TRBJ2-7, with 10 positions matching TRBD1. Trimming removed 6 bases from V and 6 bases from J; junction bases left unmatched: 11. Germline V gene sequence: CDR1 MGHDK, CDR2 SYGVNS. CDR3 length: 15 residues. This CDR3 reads CASSKGGQGSLEQYF. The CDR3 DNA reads TGTGCCAGCAGCAAAGGGGGACAGGGGTCCCTCGAGCAGTACTTC.

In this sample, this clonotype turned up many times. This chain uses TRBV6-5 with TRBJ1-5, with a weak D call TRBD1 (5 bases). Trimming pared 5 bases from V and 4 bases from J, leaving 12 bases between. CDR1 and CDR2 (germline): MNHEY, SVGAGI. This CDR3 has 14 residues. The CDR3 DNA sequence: TGTGCCAGCAGTCCTGGTGGGGCTAATCAGCCCCAGCATTTT. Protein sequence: CASSPGGANQPQHF.

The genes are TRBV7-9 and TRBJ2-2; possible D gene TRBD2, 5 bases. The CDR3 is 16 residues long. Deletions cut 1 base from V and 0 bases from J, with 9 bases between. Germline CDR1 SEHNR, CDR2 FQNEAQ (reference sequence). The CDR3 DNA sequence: TGTGCCAGCAGCTTAGTAGAGGGTACGAACACCGGGGAGCTGTTTTTT. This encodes CASSLVEGTNTGELFF.

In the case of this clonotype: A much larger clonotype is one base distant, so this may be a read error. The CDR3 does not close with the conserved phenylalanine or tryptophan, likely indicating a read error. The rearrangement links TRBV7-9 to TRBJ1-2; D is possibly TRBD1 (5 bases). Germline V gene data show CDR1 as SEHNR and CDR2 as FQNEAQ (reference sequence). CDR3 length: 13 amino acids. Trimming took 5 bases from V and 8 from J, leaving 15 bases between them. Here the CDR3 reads CASSPRGQGGYTS. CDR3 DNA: TGTGCCAGCAGCCCGCGAGGTCAGGGAGGCTACACCTCC.

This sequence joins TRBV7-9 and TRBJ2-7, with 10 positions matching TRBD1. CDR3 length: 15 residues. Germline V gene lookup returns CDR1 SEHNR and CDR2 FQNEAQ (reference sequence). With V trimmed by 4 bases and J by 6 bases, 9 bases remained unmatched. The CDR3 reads CASSSYSDRGGEQYF. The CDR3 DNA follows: TGTGCCAGCAGCTCCTACTCGGACAGGGGGGGCGAGCAGTACTTC.

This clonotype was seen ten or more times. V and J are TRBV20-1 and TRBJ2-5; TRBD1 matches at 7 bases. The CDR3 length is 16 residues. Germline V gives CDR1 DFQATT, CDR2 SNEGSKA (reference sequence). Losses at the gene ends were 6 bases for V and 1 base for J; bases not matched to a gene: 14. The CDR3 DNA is TGCAGTGCACAAGACAGGGAGATAGGGATCCAAGAGACCCAGTACTTC. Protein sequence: CSAQDREIGIQETQYF.

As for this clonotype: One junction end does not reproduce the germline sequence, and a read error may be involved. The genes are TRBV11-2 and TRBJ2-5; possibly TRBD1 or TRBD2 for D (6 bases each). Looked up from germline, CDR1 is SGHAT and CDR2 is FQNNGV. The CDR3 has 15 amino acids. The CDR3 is CATSLDGGPAETQYF. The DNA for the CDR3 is TGTGCCACCAGCTTAGATGGGGGGCCCGCGGAGACCCAGTACTTC.

The CDR3 reads CASSETRGLFF. The CDR3, as DNA: TGTGCCAGCAGTGAAACCCGGGGGCTGTTTTTT. The J gene is TRBJ2-2, the V gene TRBV9; tentative D call: TRBD2 (5 bases). This CDR3 region has 11 residues. Germline lookup yields CDR1 SGDLS and CDR2 YYNGEE. V lost 5 bases and J 13 bases, leaving 12 bases between the germline ends.

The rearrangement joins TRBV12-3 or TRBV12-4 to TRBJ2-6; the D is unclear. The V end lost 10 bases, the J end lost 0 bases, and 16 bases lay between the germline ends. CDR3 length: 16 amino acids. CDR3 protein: CAIALVASSGANVLTF. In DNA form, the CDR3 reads TGTGCCATCGCCTTGGTAGCTAGCTCTGGGGCCAACGTCCTGACTTTC.

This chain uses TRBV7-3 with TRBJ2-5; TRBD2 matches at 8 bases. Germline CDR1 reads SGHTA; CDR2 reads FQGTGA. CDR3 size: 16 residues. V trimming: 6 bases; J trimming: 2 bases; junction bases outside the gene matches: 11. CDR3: CASSLFSSGSQETQYF. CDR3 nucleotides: TGTGCCAGCAGTTTATTCTCTAGCGGGTCACAAGAGACCCAGTACTTC. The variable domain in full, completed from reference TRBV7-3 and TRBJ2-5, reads GAGVSQTPSNKVTEKGKYVELRCDPISGHTALYWYRQSLGQGPEFLIYFQGTGAADDSGLPNDRFFAVRPEGSVSTLKIQRTERGDSAVYLCASSLFSSGSQETQYFGPGTRLLVL.

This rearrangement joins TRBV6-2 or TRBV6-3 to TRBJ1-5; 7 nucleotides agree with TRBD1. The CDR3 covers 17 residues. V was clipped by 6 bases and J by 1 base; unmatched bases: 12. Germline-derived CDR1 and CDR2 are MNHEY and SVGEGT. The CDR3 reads CASRAHAGGLSNQPQHF. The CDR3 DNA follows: TGTGCCAGCAGGGCTCACGCAGGGGGGCTCAGCAATCAGCCCCAGCATTTT.

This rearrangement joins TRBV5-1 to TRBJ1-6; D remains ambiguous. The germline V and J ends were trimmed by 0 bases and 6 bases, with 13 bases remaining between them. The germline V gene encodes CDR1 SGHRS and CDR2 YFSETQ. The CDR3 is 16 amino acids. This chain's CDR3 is CASSLEKRPSNSPLHF. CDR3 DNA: TGCGCCAGCAGCTTGGAAAAGCGACCCTCTAATTCACCCCTCCACTTT.